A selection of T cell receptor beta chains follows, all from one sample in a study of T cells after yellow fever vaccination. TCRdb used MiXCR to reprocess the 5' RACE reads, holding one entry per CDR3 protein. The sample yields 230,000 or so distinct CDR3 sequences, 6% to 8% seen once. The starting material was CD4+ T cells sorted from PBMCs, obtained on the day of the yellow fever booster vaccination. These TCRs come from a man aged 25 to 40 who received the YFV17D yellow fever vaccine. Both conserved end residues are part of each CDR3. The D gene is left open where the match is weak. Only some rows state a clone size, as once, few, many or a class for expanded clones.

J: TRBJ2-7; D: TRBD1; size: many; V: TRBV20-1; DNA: TGCAGTGTCGGACAGGGGGCCTACGAGCAGTACTTC; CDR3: CSVGQGAYEQYF
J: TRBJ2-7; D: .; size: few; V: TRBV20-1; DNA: TGCAGTGCTACTAGCGTCTACGAGCAGTACTTC; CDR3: CSATSVYEQYF
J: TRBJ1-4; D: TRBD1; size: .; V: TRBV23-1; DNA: TGCGCCAGCAAGTCCCGGGACAGTAATACTAATGAAAAACTGTTTTTT; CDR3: CASKSRDSNTNEKLFF
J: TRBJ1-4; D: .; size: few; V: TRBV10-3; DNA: TGTGCCATCGGGGACCTTAATGAAAAACTGTTTTTT; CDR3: CAIGDLNEKLFF
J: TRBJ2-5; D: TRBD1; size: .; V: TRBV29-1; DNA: TGCAGCGTTGAGGCACAGGGGGCGCGGACCCAGTACTTC; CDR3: CSVEAQGARTQYF
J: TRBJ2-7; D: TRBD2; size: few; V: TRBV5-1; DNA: TGCGCCAGCAGCTGGACTAGCGGGTCCTCCTACGAGCAGTACTTC; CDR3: CASSWTSGSSYEQYF
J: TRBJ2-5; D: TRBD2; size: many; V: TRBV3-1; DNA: TGTGCCAGCAGCATATACACGTCAGGGACTAGCGGGGCAGAGACCCAGTACTTC; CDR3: CASSIYTSGTSGAETQYF
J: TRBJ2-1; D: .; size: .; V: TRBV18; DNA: TGTGCCAGCTCACCAGACGACCTTAGCGGTGAGCAGTTCTTC; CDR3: CASSPDDLSGEQFF
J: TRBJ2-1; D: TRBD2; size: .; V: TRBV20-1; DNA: TGCAGTGCTAGATTACCCCCGGGGGGAGTTGAGCAGTTCTTC; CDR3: CSARLPPGGVEQFF
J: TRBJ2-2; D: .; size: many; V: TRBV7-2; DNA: TGTGCCAGCAGCCACTGGGACAAGGTGAACACCGGGGAGCTGTTTTTT; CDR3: CASSHWDKVNTGELFF
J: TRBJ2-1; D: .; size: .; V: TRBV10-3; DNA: TGTGCCATCAGTGGGCCAGCGGCTTACAATGAGCAGTTCTTC; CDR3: CAISGPAAYNEQFF
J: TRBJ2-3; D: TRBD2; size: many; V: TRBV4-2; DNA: TGTGCCAGCAGCCAGGCGATGACTAGCGGGATGGGCACAGATACGCAGTATTTT; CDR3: CASSQAMTSGMGTDTQYF
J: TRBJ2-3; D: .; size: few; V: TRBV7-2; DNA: TGTGCCAGCAGCTTGGACACCCCGGCCGATACGCAGTATTTT; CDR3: CASSLDTPADTQYF
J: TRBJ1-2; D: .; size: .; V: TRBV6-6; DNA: TGTGCCAGCGGGGGAGCGGGGCTCGGCTACACCTTC; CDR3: CASGGAGLGYTF
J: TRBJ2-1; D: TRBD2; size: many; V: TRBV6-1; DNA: TGTGCCAGCAACCACGGGAGGGGGTATAAAAGCTCCTACAATGAGCAGTTCTTC; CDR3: CASNHGRGYKSSYNEQFF
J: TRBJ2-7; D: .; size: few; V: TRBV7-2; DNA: TGTGCCAGCAGCGCTAGGGGCACCGCTAGGGGCGAGCAGTACTTC; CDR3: CASSARGTARGEQYF
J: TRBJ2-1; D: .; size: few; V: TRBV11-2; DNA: TGTGCCAGCAGAAGCTCGTTCAGGGGCGGTAGATCGAGCAATGAGCAGTTCTTC; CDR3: CASRSSFRGGRSSNEQFF
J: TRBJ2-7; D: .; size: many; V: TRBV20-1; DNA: TGCAGTGCTAGACAGCAAACCTACGAGCAGTACTTC; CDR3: CSARQQTYEQYF
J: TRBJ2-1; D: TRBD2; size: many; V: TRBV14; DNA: TGTGCCAGCAACCAGCGGGAAAGGTATGAGCAGTTCTTC; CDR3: CASNQRERYEQFF
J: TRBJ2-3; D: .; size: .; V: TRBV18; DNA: TGTGCCAGCTCACCTATGGATGTGTGGGGCTTTAATACGCAGTATTTT; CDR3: CASSPMDVWGFNTQYF
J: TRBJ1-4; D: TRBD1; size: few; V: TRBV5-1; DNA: TGCGCCAGCAGCTCAGGGGGCGCGAATGAAAAACTGTTTTTT; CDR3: CASSSGGANEKLFF
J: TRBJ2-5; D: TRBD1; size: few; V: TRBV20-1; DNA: TGCAGTGCTAGCGGTATCGGCAGGGGGAAAGAGACCCAGTACTTC; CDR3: CSASGIGRGKETQYF
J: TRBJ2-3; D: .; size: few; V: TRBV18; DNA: TGTGCCAGCTCTCCGGTGGGTCCAACAGATACGCAGTATTTT; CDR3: CASSPVGPTDTQYF
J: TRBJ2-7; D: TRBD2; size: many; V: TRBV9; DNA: TGTGCCAGCAGCCCGAAAATAGCGGGAGTCTTCTACGAGCAGTACTTC; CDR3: CASSPKIAGVFYEQYF
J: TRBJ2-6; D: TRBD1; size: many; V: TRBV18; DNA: TGTGCCAGCTCACCCCCGCTTAGGACAGGGCGAAGCTCTGGGGCCAACGTCCTGACTTTC; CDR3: CASSPPLRTGRSSGANVLTF
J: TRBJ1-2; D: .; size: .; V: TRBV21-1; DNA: TGTGCCAGCAGCAAAACCGGGGTAGGCTACACCTTC; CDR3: CASSKTGVGYTF
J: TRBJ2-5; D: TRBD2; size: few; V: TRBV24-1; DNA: TGTGCCACCAGTGAGCTCTCTAGCGGGAAAGAGACCCAGTACTTC; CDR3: CATSELSSGKETQYF
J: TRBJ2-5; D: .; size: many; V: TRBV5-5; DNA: TGTGCCAGCAGCTTGGGTTCGGGAGAGACCCAGTACTTC; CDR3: CASSLGSGETQYF
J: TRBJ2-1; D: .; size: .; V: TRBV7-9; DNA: TGTGCCAGCAGCTTTGGACGGGACGGTGAGCAGTTCTTC; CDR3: CASSFGRDGEQFF
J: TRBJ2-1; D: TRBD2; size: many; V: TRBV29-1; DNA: TGCAGCGTTGACGCGGGAGTCGATGAGCAGTTCTTC; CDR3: CSVDAGVDEQFF
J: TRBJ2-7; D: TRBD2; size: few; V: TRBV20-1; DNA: TGCAGTGCTGGTAGCGGGAGAGCCTACGAGCAGTACTTC; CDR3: CSAGSGRAYEQYF
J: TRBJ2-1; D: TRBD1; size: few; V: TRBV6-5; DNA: TGTGCCAGCAGTTTTCGACAGGGGAGGAGGAGGAATGAGCAGTTCTTC; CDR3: CASSFRQGRRRNEQFF
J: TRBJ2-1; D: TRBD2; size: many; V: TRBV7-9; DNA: TGTGCCAGCAGTATCACGGGACTAGCGGTCCTCTTGTCCTACAATGAGCAGTTCTTC; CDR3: CASSITGLAVLLSYNEQFF
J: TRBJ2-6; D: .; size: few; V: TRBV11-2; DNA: TGTGCCAGCAGCCACTACAGGGCTGGGGCCAACGTCCTGACTTTC; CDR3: CASSHYRAGANVLTF
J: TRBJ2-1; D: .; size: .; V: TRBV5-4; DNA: TGTGCCAGCAGCGAATCAGCGGGCGCGTCCTACAATGAGCAGTTCTTC; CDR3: CASSESAGASYNEQFF
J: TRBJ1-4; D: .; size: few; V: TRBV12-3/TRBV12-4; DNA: TGTGCCAGCAGTTGGGATAACGAAAAACTGTTTTTT; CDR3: CASSWDNEKLFF
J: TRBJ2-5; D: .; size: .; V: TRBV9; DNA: TGTGCCAGCAGCCCCTCAGGGGAGACCCAGTACTTC; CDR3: CASSPSGETQYF
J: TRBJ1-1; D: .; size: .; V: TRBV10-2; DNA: TGCGCCAGCAGTGGAAGTGGAACTGAAGCTTTCTTT; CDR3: CASSGSGTEAFF